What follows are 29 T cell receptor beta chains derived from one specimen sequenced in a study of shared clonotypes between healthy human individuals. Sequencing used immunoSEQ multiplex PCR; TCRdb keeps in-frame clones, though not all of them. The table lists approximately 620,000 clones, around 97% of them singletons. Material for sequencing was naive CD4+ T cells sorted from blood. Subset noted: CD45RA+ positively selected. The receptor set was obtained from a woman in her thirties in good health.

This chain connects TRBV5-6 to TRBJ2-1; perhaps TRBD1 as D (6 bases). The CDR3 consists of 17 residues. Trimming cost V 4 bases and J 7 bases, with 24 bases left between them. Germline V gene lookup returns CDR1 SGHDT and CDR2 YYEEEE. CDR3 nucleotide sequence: TGTGCCAGCAGCCGAGGGAAAACAGGGACCCCCCGGAATGAGCAGTTCTTC. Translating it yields CASSRGKTGTPRNEQFF.

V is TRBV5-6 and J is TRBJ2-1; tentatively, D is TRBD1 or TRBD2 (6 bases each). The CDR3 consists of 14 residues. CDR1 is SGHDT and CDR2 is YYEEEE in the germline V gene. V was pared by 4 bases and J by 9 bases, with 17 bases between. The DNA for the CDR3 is TGTGCCAGCAGCCCACGGCCCGAGGGGGGTGAGCAGTTCTTC. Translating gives CASSPRPEGGEQFF.

CDR3 protein: CASSQDPSGNEQFF. Here the CDR3 DNA reads TGTGCCAGCAGCCAAGATCCTAGCGGCAATGAGCAGTTCTTC. V and J are TRBV4-2 and TRBJ2-1; 7 nucleotides line up with TRBD2. Germline V CDR1 and CDR2: LGHNA, YNFKEQ. The CDR3 length is 14 residues. V shed 0 bases, J shed 6 bases, and the junction held 2 bases outside the gene matches.

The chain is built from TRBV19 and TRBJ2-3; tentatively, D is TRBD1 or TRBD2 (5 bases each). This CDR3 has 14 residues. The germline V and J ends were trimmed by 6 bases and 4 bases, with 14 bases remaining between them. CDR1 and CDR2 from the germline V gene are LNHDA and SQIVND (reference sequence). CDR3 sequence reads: CASRLVGESDTQYF. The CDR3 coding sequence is TGTGCCAGTAGGCTTGTGGGGGAGTCAGATACGCAGTATTTT.

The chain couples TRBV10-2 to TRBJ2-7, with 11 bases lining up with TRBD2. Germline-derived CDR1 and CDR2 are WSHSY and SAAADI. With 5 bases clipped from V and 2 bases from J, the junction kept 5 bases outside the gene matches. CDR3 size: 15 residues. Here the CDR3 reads CASSLLAGEAYEQYF. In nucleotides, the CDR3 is TGCGCCAGCAGTTTACTAGCGGGAGAAGCCTACGAGCAGTACTTC.

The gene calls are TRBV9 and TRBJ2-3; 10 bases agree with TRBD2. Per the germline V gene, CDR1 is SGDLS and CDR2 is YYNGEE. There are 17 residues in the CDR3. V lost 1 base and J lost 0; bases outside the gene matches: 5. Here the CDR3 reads CASSVLPGLASTDTQYF. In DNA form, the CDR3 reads TGTGCCAGCAGCGTACTACCGGGACTAGCGAGCACAGATACGCAGTATTTT.

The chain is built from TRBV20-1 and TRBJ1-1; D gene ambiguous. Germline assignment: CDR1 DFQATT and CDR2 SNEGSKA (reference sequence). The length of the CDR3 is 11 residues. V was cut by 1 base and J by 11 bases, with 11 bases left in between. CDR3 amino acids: CSARVMVEAFF. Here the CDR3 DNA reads TGCAGTGCTAGAGTAATGGTAGAGGCTTTCTTT.

CDR3 sequence reads: CASSEDRVWQPQHF. CDR3 coding DNA: TGTGCCAGCAGTGAAGACAGGGTGTGGCAGCCCCAGCATTTT. The V call is TRBV6-1, the J call TRBJ1-5; perhaps TRBD1 as D (6 bases). The CDR3 is 14 amino acids. Per germline, CDR1 MNHNS and CDR2 SASEGT. Trimming took 1 base from V and 7 from J, leaving 11 bases between them.

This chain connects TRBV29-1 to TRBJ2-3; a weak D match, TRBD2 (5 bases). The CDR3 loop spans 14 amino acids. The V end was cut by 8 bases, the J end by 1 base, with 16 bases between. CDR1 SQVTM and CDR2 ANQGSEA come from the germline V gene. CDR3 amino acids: CSSENWRGTDTQYF. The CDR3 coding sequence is TGCAGCTCGGAAAATTGGCGGGGCACAGATACGCAGTATTTT.

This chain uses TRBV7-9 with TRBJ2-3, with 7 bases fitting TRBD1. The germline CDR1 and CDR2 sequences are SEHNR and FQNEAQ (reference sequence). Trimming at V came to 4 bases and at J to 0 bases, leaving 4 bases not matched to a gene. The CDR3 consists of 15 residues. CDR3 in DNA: TGTGCCAGCAGCTCCGGGACAGACAGCACAGATACGCAGTATTTT. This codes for CASSSGTDSTDTQYF.

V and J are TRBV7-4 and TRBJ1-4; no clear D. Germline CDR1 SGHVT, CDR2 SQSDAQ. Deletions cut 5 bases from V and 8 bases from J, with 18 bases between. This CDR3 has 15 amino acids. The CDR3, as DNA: TGTGCCAGCAGCCCCCCCTTAGAGAGAAGGGAAAAACTGTTTTTT. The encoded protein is CASSPPLERREKLFF.

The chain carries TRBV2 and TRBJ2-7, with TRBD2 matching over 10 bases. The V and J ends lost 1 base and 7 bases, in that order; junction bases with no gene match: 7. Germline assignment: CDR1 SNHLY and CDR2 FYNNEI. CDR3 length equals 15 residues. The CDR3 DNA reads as TGTGCCAGCAGTGAAGGTCTAGCGGGAGTGGGGGAGCAGTACTTC. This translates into CASSEGLAGVGEQYF.

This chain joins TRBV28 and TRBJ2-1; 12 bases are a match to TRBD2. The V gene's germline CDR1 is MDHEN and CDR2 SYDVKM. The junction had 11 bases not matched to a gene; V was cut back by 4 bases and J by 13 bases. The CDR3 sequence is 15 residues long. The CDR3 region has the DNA TGTGCCAGCAGTTCTCCTAGCGGGAGGGCTGAGCTTCAGTTCTTC. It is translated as CASSSPSGRAELQFF.

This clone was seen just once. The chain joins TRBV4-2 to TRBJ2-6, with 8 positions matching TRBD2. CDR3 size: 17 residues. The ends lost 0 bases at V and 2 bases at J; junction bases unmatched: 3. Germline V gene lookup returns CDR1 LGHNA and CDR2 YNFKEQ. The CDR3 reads CASSQDRAGAGANVLTF. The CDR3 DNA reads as TGTGCCAGCAGCCAAGATAGAGCGGGAGCTGGGGCCAACGTCCTGACTTTC.

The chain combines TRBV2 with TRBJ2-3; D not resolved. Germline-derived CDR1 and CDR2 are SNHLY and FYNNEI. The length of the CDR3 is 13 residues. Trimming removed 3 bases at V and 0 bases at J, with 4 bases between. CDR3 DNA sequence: TGTGCCAGCAGTGATGGTAGCACAGATACGCAGTATTTT. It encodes CASSDGSTDTQYF.

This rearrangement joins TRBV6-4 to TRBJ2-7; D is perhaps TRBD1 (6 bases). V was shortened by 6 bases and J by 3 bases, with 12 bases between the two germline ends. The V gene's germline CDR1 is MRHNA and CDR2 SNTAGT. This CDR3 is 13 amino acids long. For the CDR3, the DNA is TGTGCCAGCAGCTACAGGGTAGGCTACGAGCAGTACTTC. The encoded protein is CASSYRVGYEQYF.

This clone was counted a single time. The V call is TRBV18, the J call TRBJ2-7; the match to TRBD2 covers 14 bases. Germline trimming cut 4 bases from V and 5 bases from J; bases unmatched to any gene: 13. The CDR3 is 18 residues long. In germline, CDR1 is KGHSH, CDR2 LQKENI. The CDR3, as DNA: TGTGCCAGCTCACGGACCGGGACTAGCGGGAGTAACCGGAACGAGCAGTACTTC. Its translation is CASSRTGTSGSNRNEQYF.

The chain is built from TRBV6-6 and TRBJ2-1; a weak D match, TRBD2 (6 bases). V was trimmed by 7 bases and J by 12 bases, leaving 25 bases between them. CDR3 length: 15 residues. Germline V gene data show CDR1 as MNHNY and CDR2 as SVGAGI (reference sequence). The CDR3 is CASNPAGPKPGGQFF. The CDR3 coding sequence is TGTGCCAGCAATCCGGCCGGCCCCAAGCCCGGGGGGCAGTTCTTC.

The DNA of the CDR3 is TGTGCCAGCAGCTTAAATGGGGTTGAAGATACGCAGTATTTT. Its protein is CASSLNGVEDTQYF. V is TRBV11-1 and J is TRBJ2-3; D remains unclear. Germline V gene data show CDR1 as SGHAT and CDR2 as FQDESV (reference sequence). Deletions cut 2 bases from V and 5 bases from J, with 11 bases between. The CDR3 contains 14 residues.

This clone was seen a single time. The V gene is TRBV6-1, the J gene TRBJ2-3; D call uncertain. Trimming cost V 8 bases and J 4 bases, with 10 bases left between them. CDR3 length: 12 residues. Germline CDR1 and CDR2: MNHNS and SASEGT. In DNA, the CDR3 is TGTGCCAGCCGCATAGTAGCAGATACGCAGTATTTT. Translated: CASRIVADTQYF.

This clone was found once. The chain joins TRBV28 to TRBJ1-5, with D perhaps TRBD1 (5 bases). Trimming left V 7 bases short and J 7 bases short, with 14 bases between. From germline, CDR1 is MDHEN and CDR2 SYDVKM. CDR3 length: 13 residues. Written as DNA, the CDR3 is TGTGCCAGCATTCTCCGGGGGAACCAGCCCCAGCATTTT. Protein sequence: CASILRGNQPQHF.

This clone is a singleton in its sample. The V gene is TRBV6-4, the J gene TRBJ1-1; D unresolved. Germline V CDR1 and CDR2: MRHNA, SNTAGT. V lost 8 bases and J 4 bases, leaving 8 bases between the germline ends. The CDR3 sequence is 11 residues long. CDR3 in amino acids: CASVLGTEAFF. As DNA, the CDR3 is TGTGCCAGCGTCTTAGGCACTGAAGCTTTCTTT.

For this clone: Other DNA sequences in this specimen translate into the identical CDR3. CDR3 amino acids: CASSRTVQETQYF. The DNA of the CDR3 is TGTGCCAGCAGTCGGACAGTCCAAGAGACCCAGTACTTC. The V call is TRBV6-5, the J call TRBJ2-5, with D possibly being TRBD1 (6 bases). This CDR3 region has 13 residues. Trimming removed 5 bases at V and 1 base at J, with 8 bases between. The V gene's germline CDR1 is MNHEY and CDR2 SVGAGI.

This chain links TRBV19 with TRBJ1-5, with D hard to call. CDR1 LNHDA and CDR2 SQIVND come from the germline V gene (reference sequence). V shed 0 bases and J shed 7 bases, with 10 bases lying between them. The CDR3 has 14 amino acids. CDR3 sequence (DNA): TGTGCCAGTAGTATAGACCCCCTCCGGCAGCCCCAGCATTTT. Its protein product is CASSIDPLRQPQHF.

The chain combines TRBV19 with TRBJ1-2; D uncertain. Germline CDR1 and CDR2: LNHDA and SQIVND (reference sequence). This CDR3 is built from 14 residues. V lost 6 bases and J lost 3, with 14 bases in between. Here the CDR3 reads CASSAVRGDYGYTF. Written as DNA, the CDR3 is TGTGCCAGTAGCGCGGTACGGGGAGACTATGGCTACACCTTC. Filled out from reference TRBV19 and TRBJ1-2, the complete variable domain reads DGGITQSPKYLFRKEGQNVTLSCEQNLNHDAMYWYRQDPGQGLRLIYYSQIVNDFQKGDIAEGYSVSREKKESFPLTVTSAQKNPTAFYLCASSAVRGDYGYTFGSGTRLTVV.

CDR3 loop: CASSLAAEDPLEAQYF. CDR3 bases: TGCGCCAGCAGCTTGGCAGCTGAGGATCCATTGGAGGCCCAGTACTTC. The chain is built from TRBV5-1 and TRBJ2-5, with D perhaps TRBD2 (5 bases). V shed 0 bases and J shed 9 bases, with 21 bases lying between them. This CDR3 contains 16 residues. In germline, CDR1 is SGHRS, CDR2 YFSETQ. The full variable domain, with the rest looked up from reference TRBV5-1 and TRBJ2-5, is KAGVTQTPRYLIKTRGQQVTLSCSPISGHRSVSWYQQTPGQGLQFLFEYFSETQRNKGNFPGRFSGRQFSNSRSEMNVSTLELGDSALYLCASSLAAEDPLEAQYFGPGTRLLVL.

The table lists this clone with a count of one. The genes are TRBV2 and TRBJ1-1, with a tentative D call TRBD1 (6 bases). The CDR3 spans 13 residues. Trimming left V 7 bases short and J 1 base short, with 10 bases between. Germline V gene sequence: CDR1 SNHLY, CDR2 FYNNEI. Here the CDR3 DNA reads TGTGCCAGCAAAGGACAGTGGAACACTGAAGCTTTCTTT. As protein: CASKGQWNTEAFF.

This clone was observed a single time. For the CDR3, the DNA is TGTGCCAGCAGTTACTCGATAGGGGACTATGGCTACACCTTC. Translation: CASSYSIGDYGYTF. The V and J genes are TRBV6-5 and TRBJ1-2, with D possibly being TRBD1 (5 bases). The V end lost 0 bases, the J end lost 3 bases, and 8 bases lay between the germline ends. The CDR3 is 14 amino acids. Germline V CDR1 and CDR2: MNHEY, SVGAGI.

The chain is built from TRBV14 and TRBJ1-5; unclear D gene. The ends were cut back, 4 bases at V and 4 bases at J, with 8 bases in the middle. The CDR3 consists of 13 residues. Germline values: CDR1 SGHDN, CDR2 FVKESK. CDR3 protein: CASSRKENQPQHF. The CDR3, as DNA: TGTGCCAGCAGCCGGAAGGAGAATCAGCCCCAGCATTTT. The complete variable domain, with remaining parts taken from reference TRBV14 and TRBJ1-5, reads EAGVTQFPSHSVIEKGQTVTLRCDPISGHDNLYWYRRVMGKEIKFLLHFVKESKQDESGMPNNRFLAERTGGTYSTLKVQPAELEDSGVYFCASSRKENQPQHFGDGTRLSIL.